This TCR beta chain was sequenced during a study of blood T cell repertoires in COVID-19. Study as a whole: Both acute and convalescent COVID-19 samples were obtained from the United States, Italy and Spain.

Per the original data handling: Reference gene primer amplification yielded estimated nucleated cell counts. Method: immunoSEQ multiplex PCR; TCRdb's copy keeps in-frame clones and lacks some. V, J and clone size were drawn from that table, and D and trimming were deduced from the DNA. The profile covers over 200,000 clones, with approximately 90% appearing a single time and about a tenth taken by the ten largest. The CDR3 extends over 11 amino acids. Trimming pared 10 bases from V and 4 bases from J, leaving 11 bases between. The germline gives CDR1 SNHLY, CDR2 FYNNEI. Residents of approximately 25 US areas, aged roughly 18 to 89 years, made up the participants. Cohort assignment relied on participant-reported clinical history.

This TCR came from a man aged 18 to 29 with acute COVID-19. J is TRBJ2-7 and V is TRBV2, with D maybe TRBD1 (6 bases). The specimen sequenced was PBMCs or T cells enriched from blood (not recorded which). CDR3 region: CATLDRYEQYF. The CDR3, as DNA: TGTGCCACCCTTGACAGGTACGAGCAGTACTTC.